A single T cell receptor beta chain is shown here with its context. What it binds is unknown. Trimming cost V 4 bases and J 1 base, with 15 bases left between them. The germline V gene encodes CDR1 SQVTM and CDR2 ANQGSEA. The CDR3 runs 15 residues. Sequencing relied on a cDNA template that was reverse transcribed from extracted RNA. The table came from immunoSEQ multiplex PCR; TCRdb's copy has only in-frame clones and leaves some out. Here the sample spans about 120,000 clones, 53% being singletons. The data belong to a study of CD8+ T cells in alopecia areata. Treatment in this sample: oral pan-JAK inhibitor, 5-10 mg twice daily. Study conclusions and caveats: Among the top 100, expanded CD8+ clones were significantly decreased by tofacitinib, as was scalp clonality.

The sequence derives from a human donor with alopecia areata. J is TRBJ2-3 and V is TRBV29-1, with D perhaps TRBD1 (6 bases). Source: CD4+ T cells sorted from blood, taken at week 4, from a patient treated with tofacitinib. CDR3 nucleotide sequence: TGCAGCGTTGTTAGGGCAGGGGTACGCACAGATACGCAGTATTTT. Translating it yields CSVVRAGVRTDTQYF.